This TCR beta chain was captured by sequencing in a study of cytomegalovirus exposure and HLA in healthy donors. Study-level information: As an earlier analysis found, 150 million to 200 million T cells yielded about 100 million unique TCR beta sequences.

13 Jbeta primers and 60 Vbeta primers were used for the PCR. Profiled with immunoSEQ multiplex PCR; TCRdb holds only in-frame clones, not every one. The profile shows around 200,000 clones, 80% of them singletons. CDR3 size: 16 residues. V was shortened by 5 bases and J by 1 base, with 15 bases between the two germline ends. CDR1 and CDR2 (germline): SEHNR, FQNEAQ (reference sequence). The origin of this receptor is a boy under 18 in good health and CMV-seronegative. The genes are TRBV7-9 and TRBJ1-5, with D possibly being TRBD1 (6 bases). The material sequenced was PBMCs. As DNA, the CDR3 is TGTGCCAGCAGCGGGCCAGGGGTAGGGAGCAATCAGCCCCAGCATTTT. Translation gives CASSGPGVGSNQPQHF.